The source of this T cell receptor beta chain is a study of blood T cell repertoires in COVID-19. The CDR3 sequence is 14 residues long. Looked up from germline, CDR1 is LNHDA and CDR2 is SQIVND (reference sequence). The ends were cut back, 6 bases at V and 4 bases at J, with 13 bases in the middle. This clone was seen a single time. This table comes from immunoSEQ multiplex PCR, and its TCRdb copy is limited to in-frame clones, with some not included. The table lists over 40,000 clones, approximately 84% of them singletons. This TCR derives from a human donor in a cohort sampled during active COVID-19. V gene TRBV19 combines with J gene TRBJ1-5; no clear D gene. Material for sequencing was peripheral blood. CDR3 region: CASRRPVENQPQHF. CDR3 nucleotides: TGTGCCAGTAGGCGCCCCGTTGAGAATCAGCCCCAGCATTTT. Variable domain in full (rest from reference TRBV19 and TRBJ1-5): DGGITQSPKYLFRKEGQNVTLSCEQNLNHDAMYWYRQDPGQGLRLIYYSQIVNDFQKGDIAEGYSVSREKKESFPLTVTSAQKNPTAFYLCASRRPVENQPQHFGDGTRLSIL.